Only a few counts were recorded for the clone carrying this T cell receptor beta chain. MiXCR, run by TCRdb on the 5' RACE reads, gives a single entry per CDR3 protein. Among 60,000 to 90,000 distinct CDR3 sequences listed, 7.5% to 10% were seen once. This entry belongs to a study of early T cells in non-severe SARS-CoV-2 infection. Germline-derived CDR1 and CDR2 are SGHDN and FVKESK. The ends lost 4 bases at V and 3 bases at J; junction bases unmatched: 9. The CDR3 is 16 residues long. Sequencing was performed on whole blood. The chain carries TRBV14 and TRBJ2-3, with TRBD1 identical over 8 bases. This clonotype originated in an adult who was a healthcare worker with PCR-confirmed SARS-CoV-2 infection or an uninfected control (not recorded which). CDR3: CASSRRQGFRTDTQYF. The CDR3 DNA sequence: TGTGCCAGCAGCCGCCGACAGGGGTTTAGGACAGATACGCAGTATTTT. Variable domain in full (rest from reference TRBV14 and TRBJ2-3): EAGVTQFPSHSVIEKGQTVTLRCDPISGHDNLYWYRRVMGKEIKFLLHFVKESKQDESGMPNNRFLAERTGGTYSTLKVQPAELEDSGVYFCASSRRQGFRTDTQYFGPGTRLTVL.